These 21 T cell receptor beta chains were sequenced from one sample in a study of read filtering for tumor transcriptome and immune sequencing. This library used around 0.4 ug RNA and molecular barcoded adaptors spanning alpha/delta and beta/gamma chains. Each CDR3 protein gets one entry after TCRdb re-called the reads with MiXCR. The sample has approximately 150,000 distinct CDR3 sequences; around 13% are singletons. The sample comprised a population of CD138-negative cells sorted from bone marrow. The source of these receptors is a donor aged 40 or older with multiple myeloma.

This clonotype was seen repeatedly, ten times or more. The genes are TRBV28 and TRBJ2-7; D is possibly TRBD1 (6 bases). Germline V gene sequence: CDR1 MDHEN, CDR2 SYDVKM. The CDR3 runs to 12 residues. V dropped 3 bases and J dropped 6 bases, with 9 bases sitting between them. This CDR3 reads CASSFMDSEQYF. The CDR3 DNA sequence: TGTGCCAGCAGTTTTATGGACAGCGAGCAGTACTTC. Complete variable domain (other parts from reference TRBV28 and TRBJ2-7): DVKVTQSSRYLVKRTGEKVFLECVQDMDHENMFWYRQDPGLGLRLIYFSYDVKMKEKGDIPEGYSVSREKKERFSLILESASTNQTSMYLCASSFMDSEQYFGPGTRLTVT.

This clonotype was observed many times. The V and J genes are TRBV4-1 and TRBJ1-5; no reliable D call. CDR3 length: 16 residues. Germline loops: CDR1 MGHRA, CDR2 YSYEKL. Deletions cut 0 bases from V and 5 bases from J, with 14 bases between. The CDR3 loop is CASSQEGGRIDQPQHF. Written as DNA, the CDR3 is TGCGCCAGCAGCCAAGAAGGAGGGAGGATAGATCAGCCCCAGCATTTT.

There are many counts of this clonotype. The V gene is TRBV5-1, the J gene TRBJ1-5, with a weak D call TRBD1 (6 bases). CDR1 is SGHRS and CDR2 is YFSETQ in the germline V gene. This CDR3 is 13 amino acids long. Trimming stripped 1 base from V and 7 bases from J, with 9 bases between. The CDR3 DNA is TGCGCCAGCAGCTTGACAGGGTTCCAGCCCCAGCATTTT. Translated, it gives CASSLTGFQPQHF.

This clonotype came up once. A much larger clone lies a single base off, so this may be a read error. The V call is TRBV5-1, the J call TRBJ1-1; TRBD1 might be the D (6 bases). Germline CDR1 and CDR2: SGHRS and YFSETQ. The CDR3 extends over 14 amino acids. The CDR3 coding sequence is TGCGCCAGCAGCGTTGAAGCGGGACACACTGGAGCTTTCTTT. This sequence encodes CASSVEAGHTGAFF.

In this sample, this clonotype turned up many times. CDR3 region: CASSYRMNTEAFF. In DNA form, the CDR3 reads TGTGCCAGCAGTTACAGGATGAACACTGAAGCTTTCTTT. J is TRBJ1-1 and V is TRBV6-2 or TRBV6-3, with D unclear. Per the germline V gene, CDR1 is MNHEY and CDR2 is SVGEGT. V lost 2 bases and J 0 bases, leaving 4 bases between the germline ends. CDR3 length equals 13 residues.

The V gene is TRBV12-3 or TRBV12-4, the J gene TRBJ2-1; tentative D call: TRBD1 (6 bases). The CDR3 loop spans 15 amino acids. V lost 3 bases to trimming and J lost 4 bases, with 13 bases between them. The DNA of the CDR3 is TGTGCCAGCAGTTTTGCCAGGGGATATTACAATGAGCAGTTCTTC. It encodes CASSFARGYYNEQFF.

This clonotype was counted many times. The V gene is TRBV6-6, the J gene TRBJ2-1, with unresolved D. This CDR3 has 15 residues. Per the germline V gene, CDR1 is MNHNY and CDR2 is SVGAGI (reference sequence). V gave up 5 bases and J gave up 5 bases, with 16 bases separating them. CDR3 sequence: CASSNYRRRDNEQFF. The CDR3 DNA follows: TGTGCCAGCAGTAACTACCGGCGGCGAGACAATGAGCAGTTCTTC.

This clonotype was counted ten times or more. The rearrangement joins TRBV29-1 to TRBJ2-2; unclear D gene. The germline gives CDR1 SQVTM, CDR2 ANQGSEA. The CDR3 contains 11 residues. V lost 6 bases to trimming and J lost 6 bases, with 8 bases between them. In nucleotides, the CDR3 is TGCAGCGTCTTTTATTCCGGGGAGCTGTTTTTT. Translating gives CSVFYSGELFF.

Regarding this clonotype: It may be a read error: a sequence one base away is much more abundant. This chain uses TRBV15 with TRBJ2-5; D is possibly TRBD1 or TRBD2 (5 bases each). V was trimmed by 5 bases and J by 4 bases, leaving 17 bases between them. The CDR3 contains 15 residues. CDR1 and CDR2 (germline): LNHNV, YYDKDF (reference sequence). CDR3: CATSVGAGPGETQYF. CDR3 DNA sequence: TGTGCCACCAGCGTCGGGGCCGGCCCAGGAGAGACCCAGTACTTC.

At least ten counts were recorded for this clonotype. The rearrangement joins TRBV6-5 to TRBJ1-3; 9 bases map to TRBD1. The germline gives CDR1 MNHEY, CDR2 SVGAGI. V was pared by 10 bases and J by 8 bases, with 9 bases of the junction left unmatched. This CDR3 spans 13 amino acids. Here the CDR3 DNA reads TGTGCCACCAGACAGGGGGTGGATCACACCATATATTTT. Protein product: CATRQGVDHTIYF.

This clonotype was recorded a few times. This chain connects TRBV11-2 to TRBJ2-4; TRBD1 agrees at 10 bases. The V and J ends lost 5 bases and 0 bases, in that order; junction bases with no gene match: 13. Germline assignment: CDR1 SGHAT and CDR2 FQNNGV. This CDR3 has 19 residues. CDR3 region: CASSPLGQGSTIAKNIQYF. Written as DNA, the CDR3 is TGTGCCAGCAGCCCCCTGGGACAGGGGAGCACCATAGCCAAAAACATTCAGTACTTC. Full variable domain (rest looked up from reference TRBV11-2 and TRBJ2-4): EAGVAQSPRYKIIEKRQSVAFWCNPISGHATLYWYQQILGQGPKLLIQFQNNGVVDDSQLPKDRFSAERLKGVDSTLKIQPAKLEDSAVYLCASSPLGQGSTIAKNIQYFGAGTRLSVL.

This clonotype has a count of ten or more. The rearrangement uses TRBV5-6 and TRBJ2-1; 8 bases are shared with TRBD2. Per germline, CDR1 SGHDT and CDR2 YYEEEE. The CDR3 loop spans 15 amino acids. Trimming removed 2 bases from V and 5 bases from J; junction bases left unmatched: 6. DNA for the CDR3: TGTGCCAGCAGCTTAGGGACTAGATTAAACAATGAGCAGTTCTTC. Protein product: CASSLGTRLNNEQFF.

This clonotype was seen a handful of times. V gene TRBV29-1 combines with J gene TRBJ2-7; no clear D. This CDR3 has 12 amino acids. Between the trimmed V and J ends, which lost 6 bases and 1 base, there was a span of 10 bases. Germline V gene lookup returns CDR1 SQVTM and CDR2 ANQGSEA. In nucleotides, the CDR3 is TGCAGCGTCGAGGACGGTTCCTACGAGCAGTACTTC. Encoded protein: CSVEDGSYEQYF.

This clonotype was counted ten times or more. The chain is built from TRBV20-1 and TRBJ2-1; 7 bases are shared with TRBD2. Germline values: CDR1 DFQATT, CDR2 SNEGSKA (reference sequence). This CDR3 comprises 14 residues. The V segment lost 0 bases and the J segment 8 bases; nucleotides outside the gene matches: 7. CDR3 sequence: CSARDRGREYEQFF. Here the CDR3 DNA reads TGCAGTGCTAGAGATAGAGGGCGGGAGTATGAGCAGTTCTTC.

This clonotype was counted at least ten times. V usage is TRBV4-3 and J usage is TRBJ2-7, with 12 bases fitting TRBD2. The germline V gene has CDR1 LGHNA and CDR2 YSLEER. Losses at the gene ends were 4 bases for V and 6 bases for J; bases not matched to a gene: 10. The CDR3 contains 16 residues. CDR3 DNA: TGCGCCAGCAGCCCCCGGACTAGCGGGATCCCGGGCGAGCAGTACTTC. Translated, it gives CASSPRTSGIPGEQYF.

This clonotype was observed at least ten times. The J gene is TRBJ1-4, the V gene TRBV12-3 or TRBV12-4, with D unresolved. The CDR3 length is 20 residues. V was trimmed by 1 base and J by 0 bases, leaving 21 bases between them. CDR3 sequence (DNA): TGTGCCAGCAGTTTAGGGGAGGCAGACCCGGATAAATCAACTAATGAAAAACTGTTTTTT. Its protein is CASSLGEADPDKSTNEKLFF.

The CDR3 sequence: CASSTGQGPREAFF. CDR3 nucleotides: TGCGCCAGCAGCACGGGACAGGGCCCCCGGGAAGCTTTCTTT. The rearrangement links TRBV4-1 to TRBJ1-1; 9 nucleotides line up with TRBD1. After removal of 5 bases from V and 8 bases from J, the junction contained 9 bases not matched to a gene. CDR1 MGHRA and CDR2 YSYEKL come from the germline V gene. The CDR3 is 14 amino acids.

This clonotype was found many times. V and J are TRBV29-1 and TRBJ2-1; D uncertain. CDR1 and CDR2 (germline): SQVTM, ANQGSEA. The CDR3 sequence is 14 residues long. V was trimmed by 2 bases and J by 0 bases, leaving 8 bases between them. CDR3 sequence reads: CSVELWSSYNEQFF. The CDR3 DNA reads TGCAGCGTTGAATTGTGGAGCTCCTACAATGAGCAGTTCTTC.

This clonotype was seen at least ten times. The chain's CDR3 is CASSFSVDTQYF. CDR3 DNA sequence: TGTGCCAGCAGCTTTAGCGTAGATACGCAGTATTTT. This chain joins TRBV6-2 or TRBV6-3 and TRBJ2-3; D is perhaps TRBD2 (5 bases). Looked up from germline, CDR1 is MNHEY and CDR2 is SVGEGT. The length of the CDR3 is 12 residues. V lost 6 bases and J lost 5, with 9 bases in between.

Note on this clonotype: Possible read error: a much larger clone is one base away. Given the absence of the conserved phenylalanine or tryptophan at the CDR3 end, a read error is likely. V usage is TRBV20-1 and J usage is TRBJ1-5; D not certain. Germline CDR1 is DFQATT and CDR2 is SNEGSKA (reference sequence). The V gene lost 0 bases and the J gene lost 3 bases, with 9 bases spanning the gap. The CDR3 consists of 14 residues. CDR3 sequence reads: CSARDRQVNQPQHV. In nucleotides, the CDR3 is TGCAGTGCTAGAGATCGGCAGGTCAATCAGCCCCAGCATGTT.

This clonotype was counted many times. The V and J genes are TRBV10-3 and TRBJ2-1; 10 bases are shared with TRBD2. After removal of 0 bases from V and 10 bases from J, the junction contained 6 bases not matched to a gene. Germline CDR1 is ENHRY and CDR2 is SYGVKD. The CDR3 is made up of 15 amino acids. CDR3 protein: CAISESSGRAQEQFF. As DNA, the CDR3 is TGTGCCATCAGTGAGTCAAGCGGGAGGGCTCAGGAGCAGTTCTTC.